This T cell receptor beta chain derives from a study of shared clonotypes between healthy human individuals. About this clone itself: Antigen: not known.

Clones were read by immunoSEQ multiplex PCR, and TCRdb kept only the in-frame ones, dropping some. The repertoire includes around 1.1 million clones, 70% to 80% of them detected once, and 0.89% sits in the top ten. Trimming took 5 bases from V and 5 from J, leaving 13 bases between them. This CDR3 has 14 residues. Germline assignment: CDR1 MGHRA and CDR2 YSYEKL. Healthy adults negative for HIV, lacking recent acute infections or vaccinations, served as donors. Into CD45RA+ naive and CD45RA-negative memory subsets, the CD4+ cells were split. Regarding the study as a whole: Clonotype sharing among donors likely depends on sequencing depth.

The sequencing sample was made of memory CD4+ T cells from PBMCs. Specified subset: CD45RA-negative fraction. The receptor comes from a man between 18 and 35 years old in good health. Some clones in this sample may be carry-over from other donors' samples. V gene TRBV4-1 combines with J gene TRBJ2-1; the D gene is possibly TRBD2 (6 bases). The CDR3 reads CASSGRTNHNEQFF. In DNA, the CDR3 is TGCGCCAGCAGCGGCAGGACTAACCACAATGAGCAGTTCTTC.